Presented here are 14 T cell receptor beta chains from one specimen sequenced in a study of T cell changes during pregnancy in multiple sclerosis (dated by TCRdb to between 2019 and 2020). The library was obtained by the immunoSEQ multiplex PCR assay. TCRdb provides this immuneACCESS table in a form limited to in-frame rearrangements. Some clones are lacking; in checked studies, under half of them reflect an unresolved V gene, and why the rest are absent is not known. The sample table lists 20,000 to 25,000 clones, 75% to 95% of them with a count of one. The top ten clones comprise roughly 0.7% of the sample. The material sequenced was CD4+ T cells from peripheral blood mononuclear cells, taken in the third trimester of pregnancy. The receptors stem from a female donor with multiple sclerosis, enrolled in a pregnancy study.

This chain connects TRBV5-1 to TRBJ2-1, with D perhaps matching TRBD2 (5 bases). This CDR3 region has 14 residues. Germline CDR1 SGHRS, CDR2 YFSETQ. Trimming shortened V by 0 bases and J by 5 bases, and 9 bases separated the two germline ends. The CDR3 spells CASSLGTYNNEQFF. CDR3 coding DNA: TGCGCCAGCAGCTTGGGGACTTATAACAATGAGCAGTTCTTC. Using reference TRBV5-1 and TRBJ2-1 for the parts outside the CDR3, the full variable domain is KAGVTQTPRYLIKTRGQQVTLSCSPISGHRSVSWYQQTPGQGLQFLFEYFSETQRNKGNFPGRFSGRQFSNSRSEMNVSTLELGDSALYLCASSLGTYNNEQFFGPGTRLTVL.

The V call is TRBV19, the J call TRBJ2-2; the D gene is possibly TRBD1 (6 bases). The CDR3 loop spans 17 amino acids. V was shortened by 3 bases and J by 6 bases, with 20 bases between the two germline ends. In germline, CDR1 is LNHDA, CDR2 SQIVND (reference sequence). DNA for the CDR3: TGTGCCAGTAGTATCAGGGACAAGGCCTTAATCTCCGGGGAGCTGTTTTTT. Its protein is CASSIRDKALISGELFF.

CDR3 region: CASSLGSGNTDTQYF. CDR3 DNA: TGTGCCAGCAGCTTAGGTAGCGGCAACACAGATACGCAGTATTTT. The chain recombines TRBV11-1 with TRBJ2-3, with D tentatively TRBD2 (6 bases). The CDR3 spans 15 residues. The V end was cut by 1 base, the J end by 2 bases, with 10 bases between. Germline values: CDR1 SGHAT, CDR2 FQDESV (reference sequence). The full variable domain, with the rest looked up from reference TRBV11-1 and TRBJ2-3, is EAEVAQSPRYKITEKSQAVAFWCDPISGHATLYWYRQILGQGPELLVQFQDESVVDDSQLPKDRFSAERLKGVDSTLKIQPAELGDSAMYLCASSLGSGNTDTQYFGPGTRLTVL.

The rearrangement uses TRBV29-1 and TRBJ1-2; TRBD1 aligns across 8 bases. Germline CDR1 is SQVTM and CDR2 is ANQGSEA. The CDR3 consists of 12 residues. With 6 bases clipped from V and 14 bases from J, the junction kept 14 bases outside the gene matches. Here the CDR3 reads CSVIRDRPVETF. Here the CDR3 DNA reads TGCAGCGTAATCCGGGACAGGCCTGTGGAGACCTTC.

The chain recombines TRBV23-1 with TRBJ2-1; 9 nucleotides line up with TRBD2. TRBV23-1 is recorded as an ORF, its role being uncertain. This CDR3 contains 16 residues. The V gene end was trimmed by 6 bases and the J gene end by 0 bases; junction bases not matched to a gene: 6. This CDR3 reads CASRIAGAISYNEQFF. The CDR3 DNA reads TGCGCCAGCAGGATAGCGGGGGCCATCTCCTACAATGAGCAGTTCTTC.

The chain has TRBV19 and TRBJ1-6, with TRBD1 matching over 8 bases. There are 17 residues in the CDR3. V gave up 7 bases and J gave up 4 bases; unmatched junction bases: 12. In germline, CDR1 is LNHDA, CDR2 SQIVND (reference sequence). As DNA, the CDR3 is TGTGCCAGTAAGAACACCGGACAGGGCGTTTATAATTCACCCCTCCACTTT. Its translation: CASKNTGQGVYNSPLHF.

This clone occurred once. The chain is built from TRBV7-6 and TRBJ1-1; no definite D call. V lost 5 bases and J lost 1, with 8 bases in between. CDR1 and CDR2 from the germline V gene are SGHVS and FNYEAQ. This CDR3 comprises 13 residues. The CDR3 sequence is CASSSDSNTEAFF. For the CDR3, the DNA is TGTGCCAGCAGCAGTGACTCGAACACTGAAGCTTTCTTT.

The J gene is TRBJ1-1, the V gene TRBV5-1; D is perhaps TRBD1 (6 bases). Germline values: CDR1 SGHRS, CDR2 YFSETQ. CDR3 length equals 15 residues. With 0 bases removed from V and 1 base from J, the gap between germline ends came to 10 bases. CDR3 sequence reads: CASSLGTAENTEAFF. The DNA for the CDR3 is TGCGCCAGCAGCTTGGGGACAGCGGAGAACACTGAAGCTTTCTTT.

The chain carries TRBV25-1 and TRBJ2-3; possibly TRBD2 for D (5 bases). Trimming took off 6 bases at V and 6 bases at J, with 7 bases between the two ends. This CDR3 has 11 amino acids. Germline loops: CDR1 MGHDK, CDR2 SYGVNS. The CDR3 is CASRRGDTQYF. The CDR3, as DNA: TGTGCCAGCAGGAGAGGGGATACGCAGTATTTT.

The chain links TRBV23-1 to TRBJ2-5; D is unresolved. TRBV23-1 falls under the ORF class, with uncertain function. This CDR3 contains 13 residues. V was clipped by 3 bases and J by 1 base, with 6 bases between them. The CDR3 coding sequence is TGCGCCAGCAGTCAGGAGTCCCAAGAGACCCAGTACTTC. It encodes CASSQESQETQYF.

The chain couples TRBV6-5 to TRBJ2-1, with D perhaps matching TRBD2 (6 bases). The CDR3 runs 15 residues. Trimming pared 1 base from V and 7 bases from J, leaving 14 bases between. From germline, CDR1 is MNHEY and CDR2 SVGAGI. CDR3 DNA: TGTGCCAGCAGTTACTTGGGCGGGGCATATAATGAGCAGTTCTTC. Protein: CASSYLGGAYNEQFF.

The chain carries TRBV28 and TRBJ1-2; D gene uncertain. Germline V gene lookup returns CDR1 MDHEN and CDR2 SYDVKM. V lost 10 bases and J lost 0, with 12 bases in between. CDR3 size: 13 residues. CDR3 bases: TGTGCCAACCCCCGAGGTCCTAACTATGGCTACACCTTC. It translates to CANPRGPNYGYTF.

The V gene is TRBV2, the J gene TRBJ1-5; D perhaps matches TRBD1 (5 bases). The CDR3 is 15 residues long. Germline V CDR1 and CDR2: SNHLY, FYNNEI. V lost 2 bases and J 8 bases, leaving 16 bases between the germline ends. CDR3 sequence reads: CASSEIGAGGEPQHF. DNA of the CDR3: TGTGCCAGCAGTGAAATCGGGGCCGGGGGAGAGCCCCAGCATTTT. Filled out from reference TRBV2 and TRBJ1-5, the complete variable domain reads EPEVTQTPSHQVTQMGQEVILRCVPISNHLYFYWYRQILGQKVEFLVSFYNNEISEKSEIFDDQFSVERPDGSNFTLKIRSTKLEDSAMYFCASSEIGAGGEPQHFGDGTRLSIL.

The CDR3 DNA reads as TGTGCCAGCAGGCTGGGAGCGGTAGCTTACAATGAGCAGTTCTTC. This codes for CASRLGAVAYNEQFF. V usage is TRBV27 and J usage is TRBJ2-1; D may be TRBD2 (5 bases). The CDR3 totals 15 residues. Germline CDR1 is MNHEY and CDR2 is SMNVEV (reference sequence). Trimming took off 6 bases at V and 4 bases at J, with 16 bases between the two ends.